This T cell receptor (beta chain) stems from a study of spatial heterogeneity in lung cancer. TCRdb re-analysed the 5' RACE reads in MiXCR, keeping a single row per CDR3 protein. This table has 50,000 or so distinct CDR3 sequences, about 7.4% appearing once. As for time point: sample taken at primary tumor resection. Researchers sequenced whole RNA taken from tumor, nontumor lung or frozen PBMC without sorting. The donors comprised about 70 untreated early-stage non-small cell lung cancer patients. Germline V gives CDR1 SGHDT, CDR2 YYEEEE. This CDR3 region has 15 residues. After removal of 5 bases from V and 4 bases from J, the junction contained 6 bases not matched to a gene.

This clonotype was obtained from a female donor with early-stage non-small cell lung cancer. The sample here was PBMCs, taken at surgery. This chain joins TRBV5-6 and TRBJ2-7, with 13 bases identical to TRBD2. CDR3 amino acids: CASRWTSGGQYEQYF. The CDR3 DNA reads TGTGCCAGCAGGTGGACTAGCGGGGGCCAATACGAGCAGTACTTC. Full variable domain (remainder filled in from reference TRBV5-6 and TRBJ2-7): DAGVTQSPTHLIKTRGQQVTLRCSPKSGHDTVSWYQQALGQGPQFIFQYYEEEERQRGNFPDRFSGHQFPNYSSELNVNALLLGDSALYLCASRWTSGGQYEQYFGPGTRLTVT.